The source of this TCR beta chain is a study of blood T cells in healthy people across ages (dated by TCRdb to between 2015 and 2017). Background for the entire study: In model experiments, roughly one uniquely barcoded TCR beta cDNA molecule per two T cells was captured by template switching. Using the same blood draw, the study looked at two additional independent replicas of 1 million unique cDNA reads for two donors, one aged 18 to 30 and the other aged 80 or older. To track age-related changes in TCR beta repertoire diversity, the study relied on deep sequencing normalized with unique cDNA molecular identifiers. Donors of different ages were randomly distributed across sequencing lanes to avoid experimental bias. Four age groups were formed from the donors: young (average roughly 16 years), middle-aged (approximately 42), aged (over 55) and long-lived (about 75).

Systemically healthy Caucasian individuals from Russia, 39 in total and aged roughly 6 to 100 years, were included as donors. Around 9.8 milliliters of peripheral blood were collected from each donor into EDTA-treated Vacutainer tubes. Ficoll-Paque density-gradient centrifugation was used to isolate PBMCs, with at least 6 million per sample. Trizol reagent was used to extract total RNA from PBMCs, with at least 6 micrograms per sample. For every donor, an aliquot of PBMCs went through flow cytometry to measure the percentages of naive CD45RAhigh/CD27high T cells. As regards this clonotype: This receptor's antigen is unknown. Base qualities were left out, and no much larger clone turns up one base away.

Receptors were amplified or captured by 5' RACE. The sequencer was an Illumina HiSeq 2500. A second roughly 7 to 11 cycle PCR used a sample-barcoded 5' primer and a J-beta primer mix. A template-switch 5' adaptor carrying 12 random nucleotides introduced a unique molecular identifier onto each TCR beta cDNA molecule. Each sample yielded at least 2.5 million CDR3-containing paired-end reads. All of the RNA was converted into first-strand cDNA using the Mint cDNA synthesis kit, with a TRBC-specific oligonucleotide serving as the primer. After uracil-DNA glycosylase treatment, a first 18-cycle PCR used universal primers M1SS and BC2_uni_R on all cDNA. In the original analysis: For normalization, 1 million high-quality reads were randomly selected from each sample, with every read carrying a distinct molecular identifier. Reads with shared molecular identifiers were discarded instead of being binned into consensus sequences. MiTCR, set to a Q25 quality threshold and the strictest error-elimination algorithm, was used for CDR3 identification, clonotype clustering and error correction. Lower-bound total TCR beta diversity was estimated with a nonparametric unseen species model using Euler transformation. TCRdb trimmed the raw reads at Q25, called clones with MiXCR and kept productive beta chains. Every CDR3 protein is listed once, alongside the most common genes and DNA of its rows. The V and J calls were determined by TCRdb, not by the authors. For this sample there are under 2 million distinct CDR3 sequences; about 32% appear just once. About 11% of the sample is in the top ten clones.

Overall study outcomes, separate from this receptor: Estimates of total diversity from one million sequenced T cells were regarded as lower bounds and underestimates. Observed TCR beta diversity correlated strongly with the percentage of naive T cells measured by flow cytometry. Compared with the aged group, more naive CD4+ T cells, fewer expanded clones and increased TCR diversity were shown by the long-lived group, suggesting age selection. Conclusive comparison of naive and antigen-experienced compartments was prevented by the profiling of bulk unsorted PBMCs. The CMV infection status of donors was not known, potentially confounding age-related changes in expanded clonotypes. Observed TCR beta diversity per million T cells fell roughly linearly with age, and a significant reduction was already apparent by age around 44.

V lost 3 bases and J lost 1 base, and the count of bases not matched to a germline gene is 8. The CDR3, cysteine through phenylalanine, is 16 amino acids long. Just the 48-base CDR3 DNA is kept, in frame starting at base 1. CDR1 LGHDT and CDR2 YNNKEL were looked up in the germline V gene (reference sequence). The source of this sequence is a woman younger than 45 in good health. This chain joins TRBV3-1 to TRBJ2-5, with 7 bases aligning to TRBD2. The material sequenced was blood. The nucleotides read TGTGCCAGCAGCCACCAAGGGACTACCCTCCAAGAGACCCAGTACTTC. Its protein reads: CASSHQGTTLQETQYF.